This is a list of T cell receptor beta chains from one sample in a study of blood T cell repertoires in COVID-19. Generated by immunoSEQ multiplex PCR, the TCRdb table keeps only in-frame clones and is missing some. The sample includes roughly 84,000 clones, 60% to 80% of them seen just once. Sequenced: peripheral blood. The source of these receptors is a woman in her forties or fifties with acute or convalescent COVID-19. CDR3s include the opening cysteine and the closing phenylalanine or tryptophan. Each record gives: V gene, J gene, D gene, CDR3 DNA, CDR3 protein. A D gene is named only where the DNA matches it firmly.

TRBV7-2	TRBJ2-1	NA	TGTGCCAGCAGCTTAGCGCGAGGACTTTACAATGAGCAGTTCTTC	CASSLARGLYNEQFF
TRBV4-1	TRBJ1-3	NA	TGCGCCAGCAGCCCTTTTTCTGCAGGAAAAGGAAACACCATATATTTT	CASSPFSAGKGNTIYF
TRBV6-2/TRBV6-3	TRBJ1-2	NA	TGTGCCAGCAGTTACTCGAGCTCTAACTATGGCTACACCTTC	CASSYSSSNYGYTF
TRBV28	TRBJ2-3	NA	TGTGCCAGCAGTCCCCCCGGCAGGGTTGTAGATACGCAGTATTTT	CASSPPGRVVDTQYF
TRBV5-1	TRBJ1-1	TRBD1	TGCGCCAGCAGCTGGAACAGGGGCAGGTACACTGAAGCTTTCTTT	CASSWNRGRYTEAFF
TRBV5-1	TRBJ1-2	NA	TGCGCCAGCAGCTTGGAAGTCTTCGAAGGGGGTGGCGCTGGCTACACCTTC	CASSLEVFEGGGAGYTF
TRBV19	TRBJ1-1	NA	TGTGCCAGTAGTAAAGACAGGCGACTGAACACTGAAGCTTTCTTT	CASSKDRRLNTEAFF
TRBV28	TRBJ2-7	NA	TGTGCCAGCAGTTTCCAGGGTAACTACGAGCAGTACTTC	CASSFQGNYEQYF
TRBV2	TRBJ2-5	TRBD2	TGTGCCAGCATGGGGAGGGACCGTGACGCCCAGTACTTC	CASMGRDRDAQYF
TRBV6-6	TRBJ1-2	NA	TGTGCCAGCAGTACGCAGCCGACAGGCGTCTATGGCTACACCTTC	CASSTQPTGVYGYTF